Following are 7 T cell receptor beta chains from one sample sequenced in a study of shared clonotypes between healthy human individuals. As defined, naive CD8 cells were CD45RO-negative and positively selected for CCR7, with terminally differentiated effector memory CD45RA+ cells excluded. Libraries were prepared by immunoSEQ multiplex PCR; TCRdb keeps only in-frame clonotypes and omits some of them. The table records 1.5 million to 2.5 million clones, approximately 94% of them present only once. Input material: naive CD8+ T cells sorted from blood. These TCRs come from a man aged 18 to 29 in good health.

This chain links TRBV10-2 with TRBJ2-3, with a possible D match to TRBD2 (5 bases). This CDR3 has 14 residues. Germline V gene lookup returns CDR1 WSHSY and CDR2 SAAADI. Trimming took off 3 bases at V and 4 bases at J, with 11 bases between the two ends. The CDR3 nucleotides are TGCGCCAGCAGTGACCCCGGGGTCGCAGATACGCAGTATTTT. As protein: CASSDPGVADTQYF.

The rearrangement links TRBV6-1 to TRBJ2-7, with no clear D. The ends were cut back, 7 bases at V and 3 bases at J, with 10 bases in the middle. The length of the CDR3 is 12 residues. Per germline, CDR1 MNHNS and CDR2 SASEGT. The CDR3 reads CASKPDVYEQYF. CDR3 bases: TGTGCCAGCAAGCCGGACGTCTACGAGCAGTACTTC.

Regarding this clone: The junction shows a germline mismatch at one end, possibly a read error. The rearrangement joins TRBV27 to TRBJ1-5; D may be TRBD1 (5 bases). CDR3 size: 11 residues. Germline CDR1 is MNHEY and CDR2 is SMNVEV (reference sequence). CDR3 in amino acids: CASSSGTAPYF. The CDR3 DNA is TGTGCCAGCAGTTCCGGGACGGCACCCTATTTT.

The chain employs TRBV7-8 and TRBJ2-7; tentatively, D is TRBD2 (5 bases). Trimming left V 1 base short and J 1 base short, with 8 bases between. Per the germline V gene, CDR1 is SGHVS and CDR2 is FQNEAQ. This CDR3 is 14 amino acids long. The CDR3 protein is CASSLVEESYEQYF. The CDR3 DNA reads TGTGCCAGCAGCTTAGTGGAGGAGTCCTACGAGCAGTACTTC. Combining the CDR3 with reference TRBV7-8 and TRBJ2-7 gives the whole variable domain GAGVSQSPRYKVAKRGQDVALRCDPISGHVSLFWYQQALGQGPEFLTYFQNEAQLDKSGLPSDRFFAERPEGSVSTLKIQRTQQEDSAVYLCASSLVEESYEQYFGPGTRLTVT.

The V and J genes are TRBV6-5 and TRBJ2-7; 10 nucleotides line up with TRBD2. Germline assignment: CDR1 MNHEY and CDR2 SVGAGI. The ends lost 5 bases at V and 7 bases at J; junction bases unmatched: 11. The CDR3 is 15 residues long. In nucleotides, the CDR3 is TGTGCCAGCAGTCCGGAGGGACTAGCGATCGGGGAGCAGTACTTC. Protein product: CASSPEGLAIGEQYF.

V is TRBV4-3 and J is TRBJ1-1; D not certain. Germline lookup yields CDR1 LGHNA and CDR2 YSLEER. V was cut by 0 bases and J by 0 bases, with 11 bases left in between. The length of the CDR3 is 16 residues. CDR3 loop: CASSQDQPVVNTEAFF. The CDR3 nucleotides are TGCGCCAGCAGCCAAGATCAGCCCGTGGTGAACACTGAAGCTTTCTTT.

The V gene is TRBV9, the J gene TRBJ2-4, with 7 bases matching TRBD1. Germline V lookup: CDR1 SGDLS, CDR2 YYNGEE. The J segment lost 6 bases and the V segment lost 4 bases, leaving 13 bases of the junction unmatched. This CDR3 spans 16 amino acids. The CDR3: CASSPGGQPSGNIQYF. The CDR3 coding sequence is TGTGCCAGCAGCCCAGGGGGACAGCCCTCGGGAAACATTCAGTACTTC.